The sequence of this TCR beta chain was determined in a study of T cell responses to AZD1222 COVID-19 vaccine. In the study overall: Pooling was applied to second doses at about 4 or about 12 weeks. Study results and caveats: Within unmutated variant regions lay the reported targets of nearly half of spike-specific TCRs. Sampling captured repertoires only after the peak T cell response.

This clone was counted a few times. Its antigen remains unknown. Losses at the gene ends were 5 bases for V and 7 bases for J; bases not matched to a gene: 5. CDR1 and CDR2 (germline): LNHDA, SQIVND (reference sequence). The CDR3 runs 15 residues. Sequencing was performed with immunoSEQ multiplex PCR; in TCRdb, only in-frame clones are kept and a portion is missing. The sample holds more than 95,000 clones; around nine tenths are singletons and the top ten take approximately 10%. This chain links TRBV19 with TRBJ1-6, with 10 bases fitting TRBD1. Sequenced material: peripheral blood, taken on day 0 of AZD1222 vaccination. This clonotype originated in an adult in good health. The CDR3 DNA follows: TGTGCCAGTAGTGGTATGGGACAGGGGAATTCACCCCTCCACTTT. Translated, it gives CASSGMGQGNSPLHF. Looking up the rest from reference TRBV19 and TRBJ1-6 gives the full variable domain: DGGITQSPKYLFRKEGQNVTLSCEQNLNHDAMYWYRQDPGQGLRLIYYSQIVNDFQKGDIAEGYSVSREKKESFPLTVTSAQKNPTAFYLCASSGMGQGNSPLHFGNGTRLTVT.